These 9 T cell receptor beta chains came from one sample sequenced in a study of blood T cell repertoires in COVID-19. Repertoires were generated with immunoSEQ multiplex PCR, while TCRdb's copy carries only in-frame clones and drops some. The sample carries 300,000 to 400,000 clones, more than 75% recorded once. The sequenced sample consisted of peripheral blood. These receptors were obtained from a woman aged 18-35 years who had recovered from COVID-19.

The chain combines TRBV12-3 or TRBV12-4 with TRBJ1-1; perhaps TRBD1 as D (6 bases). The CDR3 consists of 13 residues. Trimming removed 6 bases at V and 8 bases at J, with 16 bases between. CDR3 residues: CASSPWGGTEAFF. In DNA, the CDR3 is TGTGCCAGCAGCCCGTGGGGGGGGACAGAAGCTTTCTTT.

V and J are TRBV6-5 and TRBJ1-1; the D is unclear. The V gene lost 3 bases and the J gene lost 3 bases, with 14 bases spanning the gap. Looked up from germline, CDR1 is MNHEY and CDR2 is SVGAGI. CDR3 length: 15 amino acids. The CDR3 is CASSYIRVFHTEAFF. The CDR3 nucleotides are TGTGCCAGCAGTTATATTCGGGTGTTCCACACTGAAGCTTTCTTT.

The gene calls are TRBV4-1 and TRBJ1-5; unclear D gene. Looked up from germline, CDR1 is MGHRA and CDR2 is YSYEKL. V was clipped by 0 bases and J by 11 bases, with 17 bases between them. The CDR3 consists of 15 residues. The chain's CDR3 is CASSQETDGGRAQHF. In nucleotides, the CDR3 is TGCGCCAGCAGCCAAGAGACGGATGGAGGACGGGCCCAGCATTTT.

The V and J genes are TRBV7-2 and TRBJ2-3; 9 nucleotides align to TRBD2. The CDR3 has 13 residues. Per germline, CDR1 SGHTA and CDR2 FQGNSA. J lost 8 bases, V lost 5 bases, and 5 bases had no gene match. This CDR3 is CASSPAGGGTQYF. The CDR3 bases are TGTGCCAGCAGCCCAGCGGGGGGCGGTACGCAGTATTTT.

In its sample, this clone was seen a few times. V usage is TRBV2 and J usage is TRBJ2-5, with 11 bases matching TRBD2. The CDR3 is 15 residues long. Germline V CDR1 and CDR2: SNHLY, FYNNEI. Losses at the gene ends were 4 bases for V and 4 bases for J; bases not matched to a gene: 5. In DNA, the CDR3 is TGTGCCAGCAGTGGACTAGCGGGATTCGGAGAGACCCAGTACTTC. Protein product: CASSGLAGFGETQYF.

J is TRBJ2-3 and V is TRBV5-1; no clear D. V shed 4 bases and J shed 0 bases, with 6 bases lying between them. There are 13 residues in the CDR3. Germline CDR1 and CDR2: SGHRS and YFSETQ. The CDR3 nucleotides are TGCGCCAGCAGCCACCAGAGCACAGATACGCAGTATTTT. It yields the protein CASSHQSTDTQYF.

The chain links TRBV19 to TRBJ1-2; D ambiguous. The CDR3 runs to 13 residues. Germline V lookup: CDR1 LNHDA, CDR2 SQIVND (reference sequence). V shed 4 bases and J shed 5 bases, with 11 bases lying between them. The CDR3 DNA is TGTGCCAGTAGTAGCCGCAGGCCTTATGGCTACACCTTC. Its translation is CASSSRRPYGYTF.

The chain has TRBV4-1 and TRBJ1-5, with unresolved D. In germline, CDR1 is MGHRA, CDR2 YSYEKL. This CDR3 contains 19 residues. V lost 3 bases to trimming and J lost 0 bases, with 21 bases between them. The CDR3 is CASSHSPGNLWGSNQPQHF. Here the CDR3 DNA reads TGCGCCAGCAGCCATTCTCCGGGAAACTTGTGGGGTAGCAATCAGCCCCAGCATTTT.

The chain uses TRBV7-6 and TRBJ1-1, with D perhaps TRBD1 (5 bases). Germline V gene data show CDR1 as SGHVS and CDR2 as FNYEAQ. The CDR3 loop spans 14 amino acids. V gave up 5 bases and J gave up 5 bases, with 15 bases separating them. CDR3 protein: CASSIAPGTTEAFF. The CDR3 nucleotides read TGTGCCAGCAGCATCGCTCCGGGGACTACTGAAGCTTTCTTT.